This T cell receptor beta chain was documented in a study of shared clonotypes between healthy human individuals. As for the study in general: A few men and a couple of women, aged 18 to 49, were donors.

Once extracted for a subset, genomic DNA was divided evenly among several immunoSEQ plates. This table comes from immunoSEQ multiplex PCR, and its TCRdb copy is limited to in-frame clones, with some not included. The sample holds about 680,000 clones, 60% to 75% seen once. The CDR3 extends over 15 amino acids. The germline gives CDR1 GTSNPN, CDR2 SVGIG (reference sequence). The ends were cut back, 0 bases at V and 2 bases at J, with 12 bases in the middle. Findings and limits, study-wide: Of the naive CD4 clonotypes, approximately 5% were shared across a handful of donors.

To note about this clone: Its specificity is unknown.

The chain combines TRBV30 with TRBJ2-3; D unclear. This TCR came from a woman in her thirties in good health. Specimen: memory CD4+ T cells sorted from blood. Sample subset: CD45RA-negative fraction. In DNA, the CDR3 is TGTGCCTGGAGTGTAATCACTGGGTTCACAGATACGCAGTATTTT. Residues: CAWSVITGFTDTQYF.